What follows are 20 T cell receptor beta chains derived from one specimen sequenced in a study of somatic mutations in cytotoxic T cells in rheumatoid arthritis. TCRdb keeps only in-frame clones here, not all; method: immunoSEQ multiplex PCR. The sample shows around 23,000 clones, around 80% of them seen only once. Sequencing used CD8+ T cells sorted from blood. These receptors were obtained from an adult with rheumatoid arthritis.

The V gene is TRBV11-2, the J gene TRBJ1-5; no clear D. Trimming cost V 1 base and J 0 bases, with 7 bases left between them. The CDR3 length is 15 residues. The germline gives CDR1 SGHAT, CDR2 FQNNGV. Written as DNA, the CDR3 is TGTGCCAGCAGCTTAGGTCCAGATAGCAATCAGCCCCAGCATTTT. This codes for CASSLGPDSNQPQHF.

This clone ranks as medium-sized (0.01 to 0.1%). This chain joins TRBV19 and TRBJ1-1; a possible D gene is TRBD1 (6 bases). V was shortened by 4 bases and J by 7 bases, with 13 bases between the two germline ends. This CDR3 is built from 13 residues. Germline V lookup: CDR1 LNHDA, CDR2 SQIVND (reference sequence). In DNA, the CDR3 is TGTGCCAGTAGTACGGACAGATTCCATGAAGCTTTCTTT. Residues: CASSTDRFHEAFF.

The chain carries TRBV4-1 and TRBJ1-5, with unresolved D. Germline V lookup: CDR1 MGHRA, CDR2 YSYEKL. Trimming cost V 0 bases and J 4 bases, with 13 bases left between them. There are 16 residues in the CDR3. CDR3 DNA sequence: TGCGCCAGCAGCCAAGATATAGAAAAAGGGAATCAGCCCCAGCATTTT. This gives the protein CASSQDIEKGNQPQHF.

This clone showed up just a few times. The V and J genes are TRBV15 and TRBJ2-1, with 9 positions matching TRBD2. This CDR3 contains 16 residues. V lost 5 bases and J lost 2; bases outside the gene matches: 7. Germline values: CDR1 LNHNV, CDR2 YYDKDF (reference sequence). CDR3 DNA: TGTGCCACCAGCTCCCCGGGACTAGCAGCCTACAATGAGCAGTTCTTC. Translated, it gives CATSSPGLAAYNEQFF.

This clone has just a few counts. The chain recombines TRBV6-1 with TRBJ2-2; D gene uncertain. Germline-derived CDR1 and CDR2 are MNHNS and SASEGT. This CDR3 has 15 residues. The V end was cut by 4 bases, the J end by 5 bases, with 14 bases between. This CDR3 reads CASSVSGWGTGELFF. The CDR3 DNA reads as TGTGCCAGCAGTGTTAGTGGGTGGGGAACCGGGGAGCTGTTTTTT.

V and J are TRBV5-4 and TRBJ1-2; no clear D. Germline loops: CDR1 SGHNT, CDR2 YYREEE (reference sequence). This CDR3 spans 15 amino acids. Trimming left V 3 bases short and J 6 bases short, with 18 bases between. CDR3 in amino acids: CASSSTPWTVDGYTF. CDR3 bases: TGTGCCAGCAGCTCTACCCCCTGGACGGTTGATGGCTACACCTTC.

This chain connects TRBV2 to TRBJ2-7, with D unclear. CDR3 length: 13 residues. The V gene lost 3 bases and the J gene lost 0 bases, with 6 bases spanning the gap. Germline values: CDR1 SNHLY, CDR2 FYNNEI. The CDR3 here is CASSDPDSYEQYF. CDR3 DNA sequence: TGTGCCAGCAGTGACCCTGACTCCTACGAGCAGTACTTC.

Points on this clone: The junction departs from germline at one end; a sequencing error may be responsible. This chain links TRBV5-4 with TRBJ2-3; 7 nucleotides match TRBD1. CDR1 is SGHNT and CDR2 is YYREEE in the germline V gene (reference sequence). The CDR3 loop spans 11 amino acids. The DNA of the CDR3 is TGTGCCAGCAGCTTGGGACAGGGATTGCATTTT. The encoded protein is CASSLGQGLHF.

V is TRBV2 and J is TRBJ2-1, with 10 bases that match TRBD2. With V trimmed by 2 bases and J by 4 bases, 11 bases remained unmatched. CDR1 and CDR2 (germline): SNHLY, FYNNEI. The length of the CDR3 is 18 residues. CDR3 sequence reads: CASSETASGGPIYNEQFF. The DNA of the CDR3 is TGTGCCAGCAGTGAAACGGCTAGCGGGGGCCCCATTTACAATGAGCAGTTCTTC.

The CDR3 loop is CASSSGHFNTEAFF. CDR3 nucleotide sequence: TGTGCCAGTAGTTCGGGACACTTTAACACTGAAGCTTTCTTT. The chain joins TRBV19 to TRBJ1-1, with D possibly being TRBD1 (6 bases). V was pared by 5 bases and J by 2 bases, with 12 bases between. Germline V gene sequence: CDR1 LNHDA, CDR2 SQIVND (reference sequence). This CDR3 is 14 amino acids long.

V is TRBV6-4 and J is TRBJ2-3; D gene uncertain. CDR1 is MRHNA and CDR2 is SNTAGT in the germline V gene. With 0 bases removed from V and 2 bases from J, the gap between germline ends came to 12 bases. The CDR3 consists of 16 residues. The CDR3 sequence: CASSDSGLGHTDTQYF. The DNA of the CDR3 is TGTGCCAGCAGTGACTCGGGCCTGGGCCACACAGATACGCAGTATTTT.

This clone showed up just a few times. The chain has TRBV2 and TRBJ2-7; no clear D gene. The CDR3 totals 13 residues. V lost 7 bases, J lost 2 bases, and 12 bases lay in between. Germline V gene sequence: CDR1 SNHLY, CDR2 FYNNEI. CDR3 protein: CASTVPDPYEQYF. The CDR3 coding sequence is TGTGCCAGCACGGTCCCCGACCCCTACGAGCAGTACTTC.

This chain links TRBV29-1 with TRBJ2-7; TRBD1 agrees at 10 bases. With 5 bases clipped from V and 3 bases from J, the junction kept 7 bases outside the gene matches. Germline V gene sequence: CDR1 SQVTM, CDR2 ANQGSEA. The CDR3 length is 14 residues. In DNA, the CDR3 is TGCAGCGTTACCGGACAGGGGGAAAGCTACGAGCAGTACTTC. Encoded protein: CSVTGQGESYEQYF.

The V call is TRBV27, the J call TRBJ2-7, with 7 nucleotides matching TRBD1. This CDR3 is built from 14 residues. The V gene end was trimmed by 6 bases and the J gene end by 4 bases; junction bases not matched to a gene: 9. Germline-derived CDR1 and CDR2 are MNHEY and SMNVEV (reference sequence). The CDR3 DNA follows: TGTGCCAGCAGCCACGGGACAGCCCGTTACGAGCAGTACTTC. Amino acids: CASSHGTARYEQYF.

The sample holds a few counts of this clone. This rearrangement joins TRBV25-1 to TRBJ1-2, with 11 positions matching TRBD1. The germline gives CDR1 MGHDK, CDR2 SYGVNS. Germline trimming cut 3 bases from V and 8 bases from J; bases unmatched to any gene: 8. There are 15 residues in the CDR3. CDR3 bases: TGTGCCAGCAGTGACATCGGACAGGGGGCGGAAGGCTACACCTTC. This gives the protein CASSDIGQGAEGYTF.

This chain joins TRBV27 and TRBJ1-2; no clear D gene. Germline V gives CDR1 MNHEY, CDR2 SMNVEV (reference sequence). CDR3 length: 14 residues. Trimming removed 5 bases at V and 8 bases at J, with 18 bases between. The CDR3 sequence: CASSTFRSSGGYTF. Written as DNA, the CDR3 is TGTGCCAGCAGTACATTTCGGAGTTCGGGAGGCTACACCTTC.

V usage is TRBV13 and J usage is TRBJ1-1; D is unclear. This CDR3 has 13 residues. V gave up 5 bases and J gave up 0 bases, with 7 bases separating them. The germline CDR1 and CDR2 sequences are PRHDT and FYEKMQ (reference sequence). CDR3 sequence reads: CASSTNLNTEAFF. The CDR3 DNA follows: TGTGCCAGCAGCACTAATTTGAACACTGAAGCTTTCTTT.

The chain employs TRBV7-8 and TRBJ2-7; D is possibly TRBD1 (6 bases). The V end lost 2 bases, the J end lost 0 bases, and 8 bases lay between the germline ends. CDR1 is SGHVS and CDR2 is FQNEAQ in the germline V gene. The CDR3 runs 14 residues. The CDR3 protein is CASSLLGGSYEQYF. DNA for the CDR3: TGTGCCAGCAGCTTACTAGGGGGCTCCTACGAGCAGTACTTC. The full variable domain, completed using reference TRBV7-8 and TRBJ2-7, is GAGVSQSPRYKVAKRGQDVALRCDPISGHVSLFWYQQALGQGPEFLTYFQNEAQLDKSGLPSDRFFAERPEGSVSTLKIQRTQQEDSAVYLCASSLLGGSYEQYFGPGTRLTVT.

This chain connects TRBV7-9 to TRBJ2-7; D is ambiguous. The ends were cut back, 5 bases at V and 3 bases at J, with 11 bases in the middle. The CDR3 contains 13 residues. Germline CDR1 and CDR2: SEHNR and FQNEAQ (reference sequence). CDR3 residues: CASSPLQSYEQYF. The CDR3 nucleotides are TGTGCCAGCAGCCCCCTACAGAGCTACGAGCAGTACTTC. Drawing the rest from reference TRBV7-9 and TRBJ2-7, the complete variable domain is DTGVSQNPRHKITKRGQNVTFRCDPISEHNRLYWYRQTLGQGPEFLTYFQNEAQLEKSRLLSDRFSAERPKGSFSTLEIQRTEQGDSAMYLCASSPLQSYEQYFGPGTRLTVT.

This clone was recorded a few times. The chain joins TRBV28 to TRBJ2-1; 13 bases match TRBD2. The CDR3 is made up of 19 amino acids. Germline V gives CDR1 MDHEN, CDR2 SYDVKM. J gave up 0 bases and V 5 bases, and 10 bases lay outside the gene matches. The CDR3 DNA is TGTGCCAGCAGTCTACCGGGACTAGCGGGGACGAGCTCCTACAATGAGCAGTTCTTC. Translated: CASSLPGLAGTSSYNEQFF.